This TCR beta chain was sequenced during a study of shared clonotypes between healthy human individuals. Study at large: The composition of the donors was a couple of women and a few men aged 18 to 49.

Original methodology: ImmunoSEQ junction-only sequences lacked quality scores, so their filtering differed. Generated by immunoSEQ multiplex PCR, the TCRdb table keeps only in-frame clones and is missing some. For V, J and clone size, that table is used; D and trimming come from the DNA. The table shows hundreds of thousands of clones, with 76% occurring only once. Those who donated were healthy HIV-negative adults, with no recent acute infections or vaccinations reported. The CDR3 totals 17 residues. The specimen sequenced was PBMCs. The source of this sequence is a woman in her thirties or forties in good health. Some clones in this sample may be carry-over from other donors' samples. The chain has TRBV21-1 and TRBJ2-7; the table gives TRBD1 as D, unverified against the DNA. TRBV21-1 is a documented pseudogene. The CDR3 coding sequence is TGTGCCAGCAGCAAAGCCCAAAGGGACACGTTTTTCTACGAGCAGTACTTC. Residues: CASSKAQRDTFFYEQYF.